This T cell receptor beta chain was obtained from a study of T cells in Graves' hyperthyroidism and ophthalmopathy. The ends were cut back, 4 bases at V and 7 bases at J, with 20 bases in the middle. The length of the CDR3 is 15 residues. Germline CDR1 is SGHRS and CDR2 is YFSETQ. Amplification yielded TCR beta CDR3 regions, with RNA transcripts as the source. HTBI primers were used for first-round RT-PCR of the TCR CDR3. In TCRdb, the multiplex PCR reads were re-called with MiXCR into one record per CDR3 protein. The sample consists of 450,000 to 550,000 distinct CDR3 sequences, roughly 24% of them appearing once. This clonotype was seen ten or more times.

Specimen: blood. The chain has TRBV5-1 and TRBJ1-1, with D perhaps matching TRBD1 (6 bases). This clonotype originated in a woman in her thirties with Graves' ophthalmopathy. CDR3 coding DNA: TGCGCCAGCAGCGAGTCCCCGAGGGCAGGGGATGAAGCTTTCTTT. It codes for CASSESPRAGDEAFF.